This T cell receptor beta chain stems from a study of CD8 T cells in ankylosing spondylitis. Study outcomes and limitations: Several highly homologous variants made up a TCR beta motif, and this motif appeared characteristic of ankylosing spondylitis blood.

Using quantitative 5'-RACE with molecular barcodes, the authors made TCR beta libraries. TCRdb called the 5' RACE reads again in MiXCR, with one record for every CDR3 protein. The profile covers roughly 670,000 distinct CDR3 sequences, with around 17% appearing a single time and about 19% taken by the ten largest. As regards this clonotype: Its antigen is currently unknown.

The CDR3 is 15 residues long. The V gene's germline CDR1 is MNHNS and CDR2 SASEGT. The V gene end was trimmed by 5 bases and the J gene end by 6 bases; junction bases not matched to a gene: 9. Sequenced material: blood, either unsorted or a sorted T cell fraction (not recorded which). The rearrangement links TRBV6-1 to TRBJ2-7; 11 bases fit TRBD1. This sequence was found in a male donor with ankylosing spondylitis. CDR3: CASSTGGTGGGEQYF. In DNA form, the CDR3 reads TGTGCCAGCAGTACCGGCGGGACAGGGGGTGGCGAGCAGTACTTC.